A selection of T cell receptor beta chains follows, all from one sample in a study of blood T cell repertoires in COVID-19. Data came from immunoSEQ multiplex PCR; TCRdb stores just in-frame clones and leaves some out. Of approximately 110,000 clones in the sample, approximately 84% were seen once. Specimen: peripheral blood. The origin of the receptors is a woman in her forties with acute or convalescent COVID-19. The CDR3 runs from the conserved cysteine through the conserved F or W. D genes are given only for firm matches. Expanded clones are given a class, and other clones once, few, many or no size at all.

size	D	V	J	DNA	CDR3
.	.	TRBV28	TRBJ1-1	TGTGCCAGCAGATCTGACACCCTGAACACTGAAGCTTTCTTT	CASRSDTLNTEAFF
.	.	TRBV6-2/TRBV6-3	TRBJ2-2	TGTGCCAGCAGTTCCAGGGGCGGGCACGGGGAGCTGTTTTTT	CASSSRGGHGELFF
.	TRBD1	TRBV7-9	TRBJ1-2	TGTGCCAGCAGCGTAGACAGGGTAGACGGCTACACCTTC	CASSVDRVDGYTF
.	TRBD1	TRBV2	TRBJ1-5	TGTGCCAGCACTGGAGACAGGGACAATCAGCCCCAGCATTTT	CASTGDRDNQPQHF
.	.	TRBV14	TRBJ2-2	TGTGCCAGCCGAATCACCAGCAGGGGGGCAGATGGTACCGCGCCTACGAACACCGGGGAGCTGTTTTTT	CASRITSRGADGTAPTNTGELFF
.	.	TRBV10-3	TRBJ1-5	TGTGCCATCAGTCAGGGACTCAATCAGCCCCAGCATTTT	CAISQGLNQPQHF
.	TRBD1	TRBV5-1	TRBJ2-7	TGCGCCAGCAGCCCCATTCCGGGACAGGGGGTCGAGCAGTACTTC	CASSPIPGQGVEQYF
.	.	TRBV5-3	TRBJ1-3	TGTGCCAGAAGTACGGGAGGGTCTGGAAACACCATATATTTT	CARSTGGSGNTIYF
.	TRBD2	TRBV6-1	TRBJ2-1	TGTGCCAGCAGTGAAGCGGACAGGCTAGCGGGAAACTCCTACAATGAGCAGTTCTTC	CASSEADRLAGNSYNEQFF
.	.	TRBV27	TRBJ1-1	TGTGCCAGCAGTTTAGGTGGGAGGGACACTGAAGCTTTCTTT	CASSLGGRDTEAFF
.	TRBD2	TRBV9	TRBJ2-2	TGTGCCAGCAGCGCGAGCGGGGGGAACACCGGGGAGCTGTTTTTT	CASSASGGNTGELFF
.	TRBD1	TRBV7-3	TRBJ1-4	TGTGCCAGCAGCCCTTCGGGGACAGCTGATGAAAAACTGTTTTTT	CASSPSGTADEKLFF
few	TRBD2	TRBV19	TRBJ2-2	TGTGCCAGTCATTTGGGGCTGGGACTAGCGGGGGGGCCGGGTACCGGGGAGCTGTTTTTT	CASHLGLGLAGGPGTGELFF
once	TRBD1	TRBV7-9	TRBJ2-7	TGTGCCAGCACCGAATGGGACAGGGCCTACGAGCAGTACTTC	CASTEWDRAYEQYF
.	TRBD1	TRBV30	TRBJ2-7	TGTGCCTGGAGTTCATTGGACAGGGGCCACTACGAGCAGTACTTC	CAWSSLDRGHYEQYF
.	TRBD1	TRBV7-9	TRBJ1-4	TGTGCCAGCAGCAAAAGACAGGGACCTAATGAAAAACTGTTTTTT	CASSKRQGPNEKLFF
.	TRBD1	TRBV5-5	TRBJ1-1	TGTGCCAGCAGACCATCTGCCGGGACAGGGAAAATGAACACTGAAGCTTTCTTT	CASRPSAGTGKMNTEAFF
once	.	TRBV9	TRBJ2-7	TGTGCCAGCAGCGTAGGGGCCGGGGTGGCCTACGAGCAGTACTTC	CASSVGAGVAYEQYF
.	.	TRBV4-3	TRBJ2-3	TGCGCCAGCAGCCTACACACAGATACGCAGTATTTT	CASSLHTDTQYF
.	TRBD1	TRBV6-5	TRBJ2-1	TGTGCCACTTTCAGGGGGTCCTCCTACAATGAGCAGTTCTTC	CATFRGSSYNEQFF
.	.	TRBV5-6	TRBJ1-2	TGTGCCAGCAGCTTGTTCAGGGCTGGGGTAGGTAGCTATGGCTACACCTTC	CASSLFRAGVGSYGYTF
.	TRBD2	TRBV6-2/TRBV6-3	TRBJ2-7	TGTGCCAGCAGTCCAAATCTAGCGGGGCCCCACGAGCAGTACTTC	CASSPNLAGPHEQYF
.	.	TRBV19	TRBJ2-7	TGTGCCAGTAGTCACCGGGACACCTACGAGCAGTACTTC	CASSHRDTYEQYF
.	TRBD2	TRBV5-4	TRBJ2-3	TGTGCCAGCAGCCGGAGCGGGGCCCGCACAGATACGCAGTATTTT	CASSRSGARTDTQYF
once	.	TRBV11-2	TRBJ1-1	TGTGCCAGCCGCCGAGAACAGATGATTCCGGCTTTCTTT	CASRREQMIPAFF
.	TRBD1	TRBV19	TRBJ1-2	TGTGCCAGTATGAACGTGGGGAGACAGGGGAGGAACTATGGCTACACCTTC	CASMNVGRQGRNYGYTF
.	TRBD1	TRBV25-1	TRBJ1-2	TGTGCCAGCAGTAAACAGGGGGCTATGGGTGGCTACACCTTC	CASSKQGAMGGYTF
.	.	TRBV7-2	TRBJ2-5	TGTGCCAGCAGCTTAGTGGTTTCCTATGGCCAAGAGACCCAGTACTTC	CASSLVVSYGQETQYF
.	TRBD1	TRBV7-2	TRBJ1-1	TGTGCCAGCAGCACCGGACAGGTCAAGAACACTGAAGCTTTCTTT	CASSTGQVKNTEAFF
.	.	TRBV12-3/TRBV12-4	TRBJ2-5	TGTGCCAGCAGTCTAGAGACCCAGTACTTC	CASSLETQYF
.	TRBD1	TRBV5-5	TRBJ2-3	TGTGCCAGCAGCTTTATGGGGACAGGGCGAGATACGCAGTATTTT	CASSFMGTGRDTQYF
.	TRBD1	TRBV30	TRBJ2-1	TGTGCCTGGAGTTCGGGACAGGGGCTCCATGAGCAGTTCTTC	CAWSSGQGLHEQFF
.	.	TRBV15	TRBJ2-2	TGTGCCACCAGCAGGGGGGGGGCCCCGAGGACCGGGGAGCTGTTTTTT	CATSRGGAPRTGELFF
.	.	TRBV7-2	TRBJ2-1	TGTGCCAGCAGCTTAAGCAATCGCAATGAGCAGTTCTTC	CASSLSNRNEQFF
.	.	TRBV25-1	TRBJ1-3	TGTGCCAGCACGAGCTCTGGAAACACCATATATTTT	CASTSSGNTIYF
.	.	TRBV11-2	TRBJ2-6	TGTGCCAGCAGCTTAGCTGTCGGGGGTCACTCTGGGGCCAACGTCCTGACTTTC	CASSLAVGGHSGANVLTF
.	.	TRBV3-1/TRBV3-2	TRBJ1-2	TGTGCCAGCAGCCAGGGGGGGGATGGTGACTATGGCTACACCTTC	CASSQGGDGDYGYTF
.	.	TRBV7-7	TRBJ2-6	TGTGCCAGCAGCCCCAGCAGGCCTGGGGCCAACGTCCTGACTTTC	CASSPSRPGANVLTF
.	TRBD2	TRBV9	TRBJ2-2	TGTGCCAGCAGCGTAGGACTAGCGGGGATTAACACCGGGGAGCTGTTTTTT	CASSVGLAGINTGELFF
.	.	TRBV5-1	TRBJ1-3	TGCGCCAGCAGCTTGGGACTGAACTCTGGAAACACCATATATTTT	CASSLGLNSGNTIYF
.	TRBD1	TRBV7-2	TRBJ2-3	TGTGCCAGCGGCAACAGGGGAAGCACAGATACGCAGTATTTT	CASGNRGSTDTQYF
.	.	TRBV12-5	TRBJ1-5	TGTGCTAGTGGTATCGGAGAGCCCCAGCATTTT	CASGIGEPQHF
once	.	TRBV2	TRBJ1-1	TGTGCCAGCAGTGTACAGGTGAACACTGAAGCTTTCTTT	CASSVQVNTEAFF
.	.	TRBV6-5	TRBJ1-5	TGTGCCAGCACCCAACCAGGGACACGCAATCAGCCCCAGCATTTT	CASTQPGTRNQPQHF
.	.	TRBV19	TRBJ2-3	TGTGCCAGTAGTCCCCGACAGGCCCTTAGCACAGATACGCAGTATTTT	CASSPRQALSTDTQYF
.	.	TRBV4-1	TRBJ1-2	TGCGCCAGCAGCCAAGTGACACTGGGCAACTATGGCTACACCTTC	CASSQVTLGNYGYTF
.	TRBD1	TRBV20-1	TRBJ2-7	TGCAGTGCTAGTTACAGGGGGACCCCGGCCTTGGAGCAGTACTTC	CSASYRGTPALEQYF
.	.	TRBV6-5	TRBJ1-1	TGTGCCAGCAGTTACCATACAGTATTCGCTGAAGCTTTCTTT	CASSYHTVFAEAFF
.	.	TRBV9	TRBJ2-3	TGTGCCAGCAGCCCCGACGGGGGTTGGACAGATACGCAGTATTTT	CASSPDGGWTDTQYF
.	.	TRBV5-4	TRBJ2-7	TGTGCCAGCAGCACCGGGGGAAGTCCCTACGAGCAGTACTTC	CASSTGGSPYEQYF
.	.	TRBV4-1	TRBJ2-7	TGCGCCAGCAGCCAAGGACTCGGGGACTACGAGCAGTACTTC	CASSQGLGDYEQYF
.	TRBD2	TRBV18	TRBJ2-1	TGTGCCAGCTCACCACCGTCACTAGCGGGGAATAAAGGGGAGCAGTTCTTC	CASSPPSLAGNKGEQFF
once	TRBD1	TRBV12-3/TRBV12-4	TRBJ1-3	TGTGCCAGCAGTCGGGACAGGGTTAACACCATATATTTT	CASSRDRVNTIYF
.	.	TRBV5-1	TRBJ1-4	TGCGCCAGCAGAGTCGAACAGAGATCAGGAAAACTGTTTTTT	CASRVEQRSGKLFF
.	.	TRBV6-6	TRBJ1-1	TGTGCCAGCAGTTACCAGGGAGGGAGCACTGAAGCTTTCTTT	CASSYQGGSTEAFF
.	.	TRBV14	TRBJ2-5	TGTGCCAGCAGTGGGAAAGGAGGGGAGACCCAGTACTTC	CASSGKGGETQYF
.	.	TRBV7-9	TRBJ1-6	TGTGCCAGCAGTAAGGGTGGGCCTCGGGGAGACAATTCACCCCTCCACTTT	CASSKGGPRGDNSPLHF
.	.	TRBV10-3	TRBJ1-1	TGTGCCATCAGCGGGACACTGAACACTGAAGCTTTCTTT	CAISGTLNTEAFF
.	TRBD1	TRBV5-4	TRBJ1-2	TGTGCCAGCAGCACCGGGACAGCTAACTATGGCTACACCTTC	CASSTGTANYGYTF
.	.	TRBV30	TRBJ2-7	TGTGCCTGGAGTCCGACCCGACAGGTCCGCTACGAGCAGTACTTC	CAWSPTRQVRYEQYF